This TCR beta chain was sequenced in a study of identical twins. The study, taken as a whole, reports: Invariant MAIT and iNKT cells are populations that could partly confound zero-insertion analyses.

TCRdb independently ran MiXCR on the 5' RACE reads; one entry per CDR3 protein. The sample contains 650,000 to 750,000 distinct CDR3 sequences, about 20% of which appear only once. About this clonotype itself: Antigen: not known.

In addition, the sample was reused for a study of T cells expressing NK-cell markers. That report adds: Investigators obtained TCR beta repertoires from sorted CD3+CD56+NKG2C+, CD3+CD56+NKG2C- and CD3+CD56-NKG2C+ T cells. Seven HCMV-seropositive donors and one seronegative donor made up the eight sequenced donors. Clones of NKG2C+ T cells that had expanded were of unclear HCMV specificity.

Source material: PBMCs. This TCR derives from a woman under 30 in good health.

The CDR3 bases are TGCGCCAGCAGCTTGGAAGGGGGTCCCGGGTACGAGCAGTACTTC. Protein product: CASSLEGGPGYEQYF. This chain connects TRBV5-1 to TRBJ2-7; the D gene is possibly TRBD1 (6 bases). V lost 0 bases and J 4 bases, leaving 14 bases between the germline ends. Germline loops: CDR1 SGHRS, CDR2 YFSETQ. The CDR3 sequence is 15 residues long.